These 23 T cell receptor beta chains originate from one sample sequenced in a study of blood T cell repertoires in COVID-19. The method was immunoSEQ multiplex PCR; TCRdb's version includes in-frame clones alone and lacks a portion of them. The sample lists about 190,000 clones, roughly 80% occurring once. The sequencing sample was made of peripheral blood. The receptors were gathered from a woman aged 50 to 65 with acute or convalescent COVID-19.

The V gene is TRBV7-2, the J gene TRBJ1-4; D is unresolved. Germline V gene data show CDR1 as SGHTA and CDR2 as FQGNSA. The CDR3 has 14 amino acids. V lost 5 bases and J 7 bases, leaving 14 bases between the germline ends. This CDR3 is CASSQAGVFEKLFF. The CDR3 nucleotides read TGTGCCAGCAGCCAAGCGGGTGTTTTTGAAAAACTGTTTTTT.

The gene calls are TRBV5-1 and TRBJ2-1; 11 bases line up with TRBD2. Trimming at V came to 3 bases and at J to 8 bases, leaving 13 bases not matched to a gene. Germline V lookup: CDR1 SGHRS, CDR2 YFSETQ. The CDR3 loop spans 17 amino acids. CDR3 amino acids: CASSWTTSGRGIDEQFF. In DNA, the CDR3 is TGCGCCAGCAGCTGGACCACTAGCGGGAGAGGAATCGATGAGCAGTTCTTC.

The chain employs TRBV6-1 and TRBJ1-2; D gene uncertain. V was pared by 2 bases and J by 4 bases, with 11 bases between. Germline CDR1 reads MNHNS; CDR2 reads SASEGT. This CDR3 comprises 14 residues. Here the CDR3 DNA reads TGTGCCAGCAGTGAAAAAGGCACTACCTATGGCTACACCTTC. Translating it yields CASSEKGTTYGYTF.

The chain links TRBV19 to TRBJ2-3; 9 positions agree with TRBD1. Germline lookup yields CDR1 LNHDA and CDR2 SQIVND (reference sequence). The ends lost 5 bases at V and 2 bases at J; junction bases unmatched: 8. The CDR3 has 16 residues. CDR3 sequence: CASSGRQGGLTDTQYF. Here the CDR3 DNA reads TGTGCCAGTAGTGGACGACAGGGGGGACTCACAGATACGCAGTATTTT.

This clone has just a few counts. V usage is TRBV13 and J usage is TRBJ1-3; perhaps TRBD1 as D (6 bases). V lost 2 bases to trimming and J lost 4 bases, with 9 bases between them. The CDR3 extends over 14 amino acids. The germline V gene has CDR1 PRHDT and CDR2 FYEKMQ (reference sequence). CDR3 in amino acids: CASSLSGVGNTIYF. In DNA form, the CDR3 reads TGTGCCAGCAGCTTATCAGGGGTCGGAAACACCATATATTTT.

This clone was seen just once. The chain combines TRBV10-3 with TRBJ2-1; D gene ambiguous. V gave up 8 bases and J gave up 2 bases, with 13 bases separating them. CDR1 ENHRY and CDR2 SYGVKD come from the germline V gene. There are 14 residues in the CDR3. The CDR3 loop reads CAIQRAGAYNEQFF. CDR3 coding DNA: TGTGCCATCCAACGCGCAGGCGCCTACAATGAGCAGTTCTTC.

This clone was seen a single time. The rearrangement uses TRBV28 and TRBJ1-4, with D hard to call. The CDR3 is 14 amino acids. Germline V gene sequence: CDR1 MDHEN, CDR2 SYDVKM. The V gene lost 3 bases and the J gene lost 4 bases, with 9 bases spanning the gap. CDR3: CASSFRGINEKLFF. The DNA of the CDR3 is TGTGCCAGCAGTTTTCGAGGGATTAATGAAAAACTGTTTTTT.

This chain links TRBV10-1 with TRBJ2-3; TRBD1 aligns across 12 bases. CDR1 is WNHNN, CDR2 SYGVQD, per germline (reference sequence). This CDR3 contains 15 residues. The J segment lost 5 bases and the V segment lost 3 bases, leaving 3 bases of the junction unmatched. The CDR3 sequence: CASSDRDRGQDTQYF. In DNA, the CDR3 is TGCGCCAGCAGTGACCGGGACAGGGGGCAAGATACGCAGTATTTT.

Only a few counts were recorded for this clone. V gene TRBV5-1 combines with J gene TRBJ1-5; D gene ambiguous. CDR1 is SGHRS, CDR2 YFSETQ, per germline. CDR3 length: 14 amino acids. V was shortened by 0 bases and J by 4 bases, with 8 bases between the two germline ends. The CDR3 coding sequence is TGCGCCAGCAGCTTGGGAGACATAAATCAGCCCCAGCATTTT. This encodes CASSLGDINQPQHF.

This chain joins TRBV7-2 and TRBJ2-5; D gene ambiguous. V lost 5 bases and J lost 4, with 14 bases in between. Germline V gene sequence: CDR1 SGHTA, CDR2 FQGNSA. CDR3 length: 14 residues. CDR3 region: CASSIGSTLETQYF. The CDR3 coding sequence is TGTGCCAGCAGCATAGGGTCTACGCTAGAGACCCAGTACTTC.

This clone has just a few counts. V gene TRBV3-1 (or the pseudogene TRBV3-2) combines with J gene TRBJ2-7, with 10 bases that match TRBD2. J lost 5 bases, V lost 2 bases, and 9 bases had no gene match. CDR3 length: 16 amino acids. Germline values: CDR1 LGHDT, CDR2 YNNKEL (reference sequence). The CDR3 is CASSQRASGGGDEQYF. In DNA, the CDR3 is TGTGCCAGCAGCCAACGCGCTAGCGGGGGAGGGGACGAGCAGTACTTC.

V usage is TRBV9 and J usage is TRBJ1-4, with D possibly being TRBD1 (5 bases). This CDR3 is built from 14 residues. CDR1 is SGDLS and CDR2 is YYNGEE in the germline V gene. V was trimmed by 2 bases and J by 8 bases, leaving 13 bases between them. The CDR3 nucleotides read TGTGCCAGCAGCGTCACGGGGGATAACGAAAAACTGTTTTTT. Translation: CASSVTGDNEKLFF. Full variable domain (missing parts from reference TRBV9 and TRBJ1-4): DSGVTQTPKHLITATGQRVTLRCSPRSGDLSVYWYQQSLDQGLQFLIQYYNGEERAKGNILERFSAQQFPDLHSELNLSSLELGDSALYFCASSVTGDNEKLFFGSGTQLSVL.

The rearrangement joins TRBV18 to TRBJ1-4; 8 nucleotides match TRBD1. CDR3 length: 16 amino acids. V was clipped by 1 base and J by 3 bases; unmatched bases: 4. CDR1 is KGHSH, CDR2 LQKENI, per germline. CDR3 DNA sequence: TGTGCCAGCTCACCACAACAGACAGGGGCTAATGAAAAACTGTTTTTT. This sequence encodes CASSPQQTGANEKLFF.

The chain joins TRBV6-6 to TRBJ1-6; tentative D call: TRBD1 (6 bases). Germline V lookup: CDR1 MNHNY, CDR2 SVGAGI (reference sequence). The CDR3 extends over 15 amino acids. Trimming cost V 5 bases and J 4 bases, with 12 bases left between them. CDR3 coding DNA: TGTGCCAGCAGTGCTGGACAGACGTATAATTCACCCCTCCACTTT. It is translated as CASSAGQTYNSPLHF.

The chain recombines TRBV20-1 with TRBJ1-2, with D perhaps matching TRBD1 (5 bases). V lost 3 bases, J lost 6 bases, and 17 bases lay in between. CDR1 and CDR2 from the germline V gene are DFQATT and SNEGSKA (reference sequence). The CDR3 runs 14 residues. The CDR3: CSASMASGSNGYTF. The CDR3 coding sequence is TGCAGTGCTAGTATGGCCTCAGGGTCCAATGGCTACACCTTC.

This chain joins TRBV6-5 and TRBJ1-1; the D gene is possibly TRBD1 (5 bases). V lost 7 bases and J 0 bases, leaving 15 bases between the germline ends. The V gene's germline CDR1 is MNHEY and CDR2 SVGAGI. The CDR3 totals 15 residues. The CDR3 loop is CASTRGGGVNTEAFF. CDR3 bases: TGTGCCAGCACCCGGGGGGGAGGGGTGAACACTGAAGCTTTCTTT.

This chain links TRBV6-5 with TRBJ2-7; TRBD2 matches at 10 bases. V lost 0 bases, J lost 5 bases, and 4 bases stayed unmatched. The CDR3 loop spans 15 amino acids. CDR1 MNHEY and CDR2 SVGAGI come from the germline V gene. DNA for the CDR3: TGTGCCAGCAGTTACTCTCGGCTAGCGGGAGACGAGCAGTACTTC. This translates into CASSYSRLAGDEQYF.

J is TRBJ1-3 and V is TRBV7-2; perhaps TRBD1 as D (6 bases). Trimming removed 0 bases from V and 0 bases from J, with 24 bases in between. The CDR3 runs to 21 residues. Per germline, CDR1 SGHTA and CDR2 FQGNSA. CDR3 in amino acids: CASSLALDSEDSLYSGNTIYF. The DNA for the CDR3 is TGTGCCAGCAGCTTAGCTCTGGACAGTGAGGATTCTCTCTACTCTGGAAACACCATATATTTT.

A single count supports this clone. The chain uses TRBV19 and TRBJ1-5; D remains unclear. CDR3 length: 13 amino acids. V gave up 3 bases and J gave up 6 bases, with 9 bases separating them. Per germline, CDR1 LNHDA and CDR2 SQIVND (reference sequence). CDR3 sequence (DNA): TGTGCCAGTAGTATCCTTGTGGCTCAGCCCCAGCATTTT. It codes for CASSILVAQPQHF.

J is TRBJ1-4 and V is TRBV5-1; TRBD1 might be the D (6 bases). CDR1 and CDR2 (germline): SGHRS, YFSETQ. CDR3 size: 16 residues. V was clipped by 0 bases and J by 4 bases, with 13 bases between them. CDR3 bases: TGCGCCAGCAGCTTGGGTTTCCAGGGGATTAATGAAAAACTGTTTTTT. Its protein is CASSLGFQGINEKLFF.

This clone has only a few counts. V is TRBV2 and J is TRBJ1-2; D is undetermined. The CDR3 totals 15 residues. Germline V lookup: CDR1 SNHLY, CDR2 FYNNEI. Trimming stripped 7 bases from V and 4 bases from J, with 19 bases between. The chain's CDR3 is CASILSPGLSYGYTF. CDR3 in DNA: TGTGCCAGCATTCTATCCCCAGGATTAAGCTATGGCTACACCTTC.

The sample holds one count of this clone. The chain uses TRBV12-5 and TRBJ1-5, with D maybe TRBD1 (6 bases). This CDR3 spans 14 amino acids. Germline V CDR1 and CDR2: LGHNT, FRNRAP. V was shortened by 5 bases and J by 7 bases, with 15 bases between the two germline ends. The DNA of the CDR3 is TGTGCTAGTGGTGGCGAAGGGGGATTCCAGCCCCAGCATTTT. The encoded protein is CASGGEGGFQPQHF.

The J gene is TRBJ2-1, the V gene TRBV6-2 or TRBV6-3, with 10 bases identical to TRBD2. The germline gives CDR1 MNHEY, CDR2 SVGEGT. V was clipped by 6 bases and J by 10 bases; unmatched bases: 9. This CDR3 comprises 14 residues. The CDR3 is CASSLSGRASEQFF. In DNA, the CDR3 is TGTGCCAGCAGCTTGAGCGGGAGGGCCTCGGAGCAGTTCTTC.